This note documents a single TCR beta chain sequence. The target antigen is unknown. Germline CDR1 and CDR2: MNHNS and SASEGT. There are 13 residues in the CDR3. V lost 6 bases, J lost 3 bases, and 12 bases lay in between. The time point: neoterminal ileum biopsy at postoperative endoscopy, about 6 months after surgery. The sample belongs to a study of T cell repertoires in ileal Crohn's disease. Each sample's TCRB immunosequencing used roughly 500 nanograms of biopsy DNA. Here immunoSEQ multiplex PCR was the method, and the copy in TCRdb shows in-frame clones only, minus some. The table has some 14,000 clones, roughly three quarters seen once. Study-wide results and caveats: Every patient over 26.8% clonality showed endoscopic recurrence.

The sequence derives from an adult with Crohn's disease. The material sequenced was ileal tissue. The V and J genes are TRBV6-1 and TRBJ2-7, with D possibly matching TRBD2 (5 bases). The CDR3 DNA reads TGTGCCAGCAGAGCGGACGGTCTCTACGAGCAGTACTTC. It encodes CASRADGLYEQYF.